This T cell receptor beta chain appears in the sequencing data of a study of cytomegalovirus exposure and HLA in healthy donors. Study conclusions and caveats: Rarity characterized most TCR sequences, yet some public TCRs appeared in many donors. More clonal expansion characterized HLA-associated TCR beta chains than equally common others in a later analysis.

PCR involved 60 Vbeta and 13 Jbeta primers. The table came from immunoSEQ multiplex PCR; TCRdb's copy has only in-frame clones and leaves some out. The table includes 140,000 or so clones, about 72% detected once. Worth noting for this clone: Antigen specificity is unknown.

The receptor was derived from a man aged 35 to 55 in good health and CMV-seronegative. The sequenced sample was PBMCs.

The CDR3 sequence is CARTDRAPNYGYTF. In nucleotides, the CDR3 is TGTGCCAGGACCGACAGGGCCCCTAACTATGGCTACACCTTC. The rearrangement joins TRBV2 to TRBJ1-2; 7 positions agree with TRBD1. V gave up 9 bases and J gave up 0 bases; unmatched junction bases: 7. Germline assignment: CDR1 SNHLY and CDR2 FYNNEI. The CDR3 loop spans 14 amino acids.